The present T cell receptor (beta chain) was sequenced within a study of T cell repertoires in ileal Crohn's disease. On the study more broadly: 30% to 40% were active smokers at surgery; median disease duration was about 7.5 years. Biopsies of inflamed ileum from the surgical specimen form M0 samples.

V lost 1 base and J lost 9; bases outside the gene matches: 1. Germline V gene lookup returns CDR1 PRHDT and CDR2 FYEKMQ (reference sequence). The CDR3 length is 14 residues. Time point of the sample: inflamed ileum from the surgical specimen. Eligibility required adulthood, ileal or ileocolonic Crohn's disease and indicated ileocolonic resection. Profiled with immunoSEQ multiplex PCR; TCRdb holds only in-frame clones, not every one. The sample consists of several thousand clones, approximately 95% of them appearing once. Sequences were obtained from ileal tissue. The V gene is TRBV13, the J gene TRBJ2-1; 12 bases map to TRBD2. This TCR was recovered from an adult with Crohn's disease. CDR3 DNA sequence: TGTGCCAGCAGCTTAGAGGGACTAGCGGGTGAGCAGTTCTTC. This translates into CASSLEGLAGEQFF.